A single sample gave rise to the 32 T cell receptor beta chains below, sequenced in a study of CD8+ T cells in alopecia areata. Reverse transcribed after extraction, RNA yielded cDNA as the sequencing template. Sequencing was performed with immunoSEQ multiplex PCR; in TCRdb, only in-frame clones are kept and a portion is missing. The sample carries some 200,000 clones, 55% to 75% recorded once. The treatment here: oral pan-JAK inhibitor, 5-10 mg twice daily. This specimen consisted of CD4+ T cells sorted from blood, obtained at week 24, from a patient treated with tofacitinib. The source is a human donor with alopecia areata.

This clone was seen a handful of times. CDR3 nucleotides: TGTGCCATCAGAGGGAACCAGGGGTATAATTCACCCCTCCACTTT. Translation gives CAIRGNQGYNSPLHF. The rearrangement uses TRBV10-3 and TRBJ1-6, with D perhaps matching TRBD1 (6 bases). Between the trimmed V and J ends, which lost 6 bases and 4 bases, there was a span of 13 bases. CDR3 size: 15 residues. CDR1 and CDR2 from the germline V gene are ENHRY and SYGVKD.

This chain connects TRBV4-3 to TRBJ2-1; the D gene could be TRBD1 or TRBD2 (6 bases each). Germline V gives CDR1 LGHNA, CDR2 YSLEER. The CDR3 is made up of 14 amino acids. The V end lost 2 bases, the J end lost 12 bases, and 17 bases lay between the germline ends. CDR3 coding DNA: TGCGCCAGCAGCCAATTGGGGGCGGGGACTGTGCAGTTCTTC. It specifies CASSQLGAGTVQFF.

V and J are TRBV7-2 and TRBJ2-7; 8 bases fit TRBD1. This CDR3 has 14 amino acids. CDR1 and CDR2 (germline): SGHTA, FQGNSA. J lost 5 bases, V lost 1 base, and 4 bases had no gene match. In DNA, the CDR3 is TGTGCCAGCAGCTTAGGACAGGGGAGCGACGAGCAGTACTTC. Protein product: CASSLGQGSDEQYF.

This sequence joins TRBV19 and TRBJ2-6; possibly TRBD1 for D (5 bases). The V gene's germline CDR1 is LNHDA and CDR2 SQIVND (reference sequence). This CDR3 contains 15 residues. With 5 bases removed from V and 4 bases from J, the gap between germline ends came to 12 bases. In nucleotides, the CDR3 is TGTGCCAGTAGTCTCCAGGGTCGCGGGGCCAACGTCCTGACTTTC. It is translated as CASSLQGRGANVLTF.

The sample holds many counts of this clone. The chain uses TRBV15 and TRBJ1-1; D is ambiguous. V lost 5 bases and J lost 9, with 13 bases in between. The CDR3 spans 12 residues. Germline V gene data show CDR1 as LNHNV and CDR2 as YYDKDF (reference sequence). Written as DNA, the CDR3 is TGTGCCACCAGCCCTAACTTGAACAAAGCTTTCTTT. Residues: CATSPNLNKAFF.

This rearrangement joins TRBV29-1 to TRBJ2-1, with 13 nucleotides matching TRBD2. Germline V gene lookup returns CDR1 SQVTM and CDR2 ANQGSEA. The CDR3 covers 14 residues. V was pared by 6 bases and J by 8 bases, with 7 bases of the junction left unmatched. The CDR3 sequence: CSVQTSGGPHEQFF. The CDR3 DNA sequence: TGCAGCGTCCAGACTAGCGGGGGGCCCCATGAGCAGTTCTTC.

The chain links TRBV5-1 to TRBJ2-7; TRBD1 is a possible D gene (8 bases). CDR3 size: 14 residues. Trimming took 4 bases from V and 2 from J, leaving 13 bases between them. Looked up from germline, CDR1 is SGHRS and CDR2 is YFSETQ. In DNA, the CDR3 is TGCGCCAGCAGCCCCACAGGGGGGGCCTACGAGCAGTACTTC. Translated, it gives CASSPTGGAYEQYF.

The V call is TRBV29-1, the J call TRBJ2-5; D is unclear. CDR3 length equals 11 residues. V lost 2 bases, J lost 7 bases, and 8 bases lay in between. Germline V gene lookup returns CDR1 SQVTM and CDR2 ANQGSEA. CDR3 coding DNA: TGCAGCGTTGAATATTCGGGGACCCAGTACTTC. Translated, it gives CSVEYSGTQYF. Looking up the rest from reference TRBV29-1 and TRBJ2-5 gives the full variable domain: SAVISQKPSRDICQRGTSLTIQCQVDSQVTMMFWYRQQPGQSLTLIATANQGSEATYESGFVIDKFPISRPNLTFSTLTVSNMSPEDSSIYLCSVEYSGTQYFGPGTRLLVL.

J is TRBJ2-6 and V is TRBV30, with TRBD1 identical over 7 bases. With V trimmed by 3 bases and J by 9 bases, 5 bases remained unmatched. The germline CDR1 and CDR2 sequences are GTSNPN and SVGIG (reference sequence). The CDR3 loop spans 13 amino acids. The CDR3 is CAWRLTGYNVLTF. The DNA for the CDR3 is TGTGCCTGGAGGTTGACAGGGTACAACGTCCTGACTTTC.

This chain joins TRBV30 and TRBJ2-5; no definite D call. The CDR3 has 16 residues. V shed 2 bases and J shed 0 bases, with 16 bases lying between them. Germline loops: CDR1 GTSNPN, CDR2 SVGIG (reference sequence). CDR3 DNA sequence: TGTGCCTGGAGTTCCCTTAACCGGGTGTACCAAGAGACCCAGTACTTC. Protein sequence: CAWSSLNRVYQETQYF. The whole variable domain, filled in from reference TRBV30 and TRBJ2-5, reads SQTIHQWPATLVQPVGSPLSLECTVEGTSNPNLYWYRQAAGRGLQLLFYSVGIGQISSEVPQNLSASRPQDRQFILSSKKLLLSDSGFYLCAWSSLNRVYQETQYFGPGTRLLVL.

There are a few counts of this clone. At the DNA level, this CDR3 is encoded by other sequences in the same sample as well. V and J are TRBV2 and TRBJ1-5; TRBD1 aligns across 7 bases. The CDR3 length is 15 residues. CDR1 and CDR2 from the germline V gene are SNHLY and FYNNEI. The ends lost 6 bases at V and 0 bases at J; junction bases unmatched: 5. The CDR3 DNA reads TGTGCCAGCAGCCGGGACAGCTATAGCAATCAGCCCCAGCATTTT. Its translation: CASSRDSYSNQPQHF. The whole variable domain, filled in from reference TRBV2 and TRBJ1-5, reads EPEVTQTPSHQVTQMGQEVILRCVPISNHLYFYWYRQILGQKVEFLVSFYNNEISEKSEIFDDQFSVERPDGSNFTLKIRSTKLEDSAMYFCASSRDSYSNQPQHFGDGTRLSIL.

The chain has TRBV5-4 and TRBJ1-1; D remains ambiguous. CDR1 and CDR2 (germline): SGHNT, YYREEE (reference sequence). The CDR3 is 12 residues long. The germline V and J ends were trimmed by 1 base and 1 base, with 2 bases remaining between them. CDR3 sequence (DNA): TGTGCCAGCAGCTTGCAGAACACTGAAGCTTTCTTT. Amino acid sequence: CASSLQNTEAFF.

This clone was detected only a few times. This CDR3 is CASSSGTAHTGELFF. The DNA for the CDR3 is TGTGCCAGCAGCTCGGGGACAGCCCACACCGGGGAGCTGTTTTTT. V is TRBV7-7 and J is TRBJ2-2, with TRBD1 matching over 7 bases. CDR3 length equals 15 residues. Trimming at V came to 4 bases and at J to 3 bases, leaving 5 bases not matched to a gene. CDR1 and CDR2 (germline): SSHAT, FNYEAQ (reference sequence).

This chain uses TRBV2 with TRBJ2-2; TRBD1 is a possible D gene (6 bases). Germline loops: CDR1 SNHLY, CDR2 FYNNEI. Trimming left V 1 base short and J 9 bases short, with 12 bases between. The CDR3 has 14 residues. CDR3 sequence reads: CASSEGDNKRELFF. CDR3 coding DNA: TGTGCCAGCAGTGAAGGGGACAACAAGAGGGAGCTGTTTTTT.

V is TRBV7-2 and J is TRBJ1-1; tentatively, D is TRBD1 (5 bases). The germline V and J ends were trimmed by 1 base and 5 bases, with 14 bases remaining between them. The CDR3 totals 15 residues. CDR1 is SGHTA, CDR2 FQGNSA, per germline. The CDR3 sequence is CASSLEGQGWTEAFF. The CDR3 DNA sequence: TGTGCCAGCAGCTTAGAAGGGCAGGGTTGGACTGAAGCTTTCTTT.

J is TRBJ2-5 and V is TRBV7-9; perhaps TRBD2 as D (6 bases). The CDR3 is 13 amino acids. Germline V lookup: CDR1 SEHNR, CDR2 FQNEAQ (reference sequence). The V gene lost 5 bases and the J gene lost 4 bases, with 11 bases spanning the gap. The CDR3: CASSRSGAETQYF. For the CDR3, the DNA is TGTGCCAGCAGCCGTAGCGGAGCAGAGACCCAGTACTTC.

The chain's CDR3 is CASSPGSGVADTQYF. CDR3 DNA: TGCGCCAGCAGCCCGGGTAGCGGGGTAGCGGATACGCAGTATTTT. The chain recombines TRBV4-1 with TRBJ2-3; TRBD2 agrees at 8 bases. The length of the CDR3 is 15 residues. Germline CDR1 is MGHRA and CDR2 is YSYEKL. V lost 4 bases, J lost 6 bases, and 9 bases stayed unmatched.

The CDR3 sequence is CAISDTRPTGGTDTQYF. CDR3 in DNA: TGTGCCATCAGTGATACTCGACCCACGGGGGGAACAGATACGCAGTATTTT. V usage is TRBV10-3 and J usage is TRBJ2-3; 7 nucleotides line up with TRBD2. Germline values: CDR1 ENHRY, CDR2 SYGVKD. The CDR3 is 17 residues long. J was trimmed by 3 bases and V by 3 bases; bases with no gene match: 12.

This chain connects TRBV7-2 to TRBJ1-4; D uncertain. Germline V gene data show CDR1 as SGHTA and CDR2 as FQGNSA. This CDR3 spans 15 amino acids. V dropped 5 bases and J dropped 8 bases, with 18 bases sitting between them. The CDR3, as DNA: TGTGCCAGCAGCCCATCCGTAGAATTCTGGGAAAAACTGTTTTTT. Translated: CASSPSVEFWEKLFF.

The rearrangement links TRBV2 to TRBJ2-5; D assignment may be TRBD1 or TRBD2 (5 bases each). This CDR3 has 13 residues. The V end lost 1 base, the J end lost 7 bases, and 10 bases lay between the germline ends. Germline lookup yields CDR1 SNHLY and CDR2 FYNNEI. CDR3 sequence (DNA): TGTGCCAGCAGTGAAGGAGGGGTAGGGACCCAGTACTTC. Protein product: CASSEGGVGTQYF.

V and J are TRBV25-1 and TRBJ1-5; D perhaps matches TRBD1 (5 bases). V lost 1 base and J 4 bases, leaving 8 bases between the germline ends. This CDR3 is built from 14 residues. Germline values: CDR1 MGHDK, CDR2 SYGVNS. The CDR3 is CASSEWDRNQPQHF. The CDR3, as DNA: TGTGCCAGCAGTGAATGGGACCGTAATCAGCCCCAGCATTTT.

The gene calls are TRBV20-1 and TRBJ1-2, with unresolved D. There are 11 residues in the CDR3. Germline V gene lookup returns CDR1 DFQATT and CDR2 SNEGSKA (reference sequence). The germline V and J ends were trimmed by 4 bases and 8 bases, with 11 bases remaining between them. The CDR3 loop reads CSAIPRQGYTF. The CDR3 region has the DNA TGCAGTGCTATTCCCAGGCAGGGCTACACCTTC.

This sequence joins TRBV6-6 and TRBJ1-5, with D possibly TRBD1 on 5 matching bases. Trimming removed 5 bases from V and 7 bases from J, with 15 bases in between. The CDR3 is 14 amino acids. The germline CDR1 and CDR2 sequences are MNHNY and SVGAGI (reference sequence). The CDR3 nucleotides read TGTGCCAGCAGTCCTGAGACGGGGGGACAGCCCCAGCATTTT. This translates into CASSPETGGQPQHF.

This clone was picked up a small number of times. V gene TRBV4-1 combines with J gene TRBJ2-7; 8 bases agree with TRBD1. This CDR3 is built from 16 residues. Germline loops: CDR1 MGHRA, CDR2 YSYEKL. J lost 7 bases, V lost 1 base, and 12 bases had no gene match. CDR3 protein: CASSQVRTGNSREQYF. DNA for the CDR3: TGCGCCAGCAGCCAAGTAAGGACAGGGAATTCTAGGGAGCAGTACTTC.

The chain carries TRBV5-4 and TRBJ2-1; tentative D call: TRBD2 (5 bases). There are 15 residues in the CDR3. Germline CDR1 reads SGHNT; CDR2 reads YYREEE (reference sequence). V was cut by 0 bases and J by 7 bases, with 14 bases left in between. CDR3 nucleotides: TGTGCCAGCAGCTTGGAGGGAGTGCGTCTTAATGAGCAGTTCTTC. Translating it yields CASSLEGVRLNEQFF.

The DNA of the CDR3 is TGTGCCAGCACCCTCGGGGGCGGGGGGGTGGCCTACGAGCAGTACTTC. Its protein product is CASTLGGGGVAYEQYF. This sequence joins TRBV28 and TRBJ2-7, with 9 bases identical to TRBD2. Germline CDR1 MDHEN, CDR2 SYDVKM. CDR3 length: 16 amino acids. V was pared by 7 bases and J by 2 bases, with 12 bases of the junction left unmatched.

The gene calls are TRBV5-1 and TRBJ2-3; D gene unclear. Trimming cost V 4 bases and J 2 bases, with 11 bases left between them. This CDR3 has 14 residues. Looked up from germline, CDR1 is SGHRS and CDR2 is YFSETQ. The CDR3 loop reads CASSAGGITDTQYF. CDR3 coding DNA: TGCGCCAGCAGCGCCGGTGGCATCACAGATACGCAGTATTTT. The full variable domain, completed using reference TRBV5-1 and TRBJ2-3, is KAGVTQTPRYLIKTRGQQVTLSCSPISGHRSVSWYQQTPGQGLQFLFEYFSETQRNKGNFPGRFSGRQFSNSRSEMNVSTLELGDSALYLCASSAGGITDTQYFGPGTRLTVL.

The table lists this clone with a few counts. The chain carries TRBV9 and TRBJ2-1, with D unresolved. Trimming removed 9 bases at V and 8 bases at J, with 6 bases between. The CDR3 loop spans 9 amino acids. Germline V gene data show CDR1 as SGDLS and CDR2 as YYNGEE. CDR3 sequence reads: CATPHEQFF. The CDR3 DNA follows: TGTGCCACTCCACATGAGCAGTTCTTC.

The genes are TRBV29-1 and TRBJ2-1, with TRBD2 matching 8 bases. V trimming: 0 bases; J trimming: 7 bases; junction bases outside the gene matches: 11. The length of the CDR3 is 16 residues. CDR1 and CDR2 from the germline V gene are SQVTM and ANQGSEA. DNA for the CDR3: TGCAGCGTTGAAGATCGGGGGGGAGGCCACTTGAATGAGCAGTTCTTC. Residues: CSVEDRGGGHLNEQFF.

The rearrangement uses TRBV27 and TRBJ2-1; either TRBD1 or TRBD2 may supply D (7 bases each). The germline gives CDR1 MNHEY, CDR2 SMNVEV (reference sequence). The CDR3 has 19 amino acids. The germline V and J ends were trimmed by 1 base and 9 bases, with 28 bases remaining between them. CDR3 nucleotides: TGTGCCAGCAGTTTATTATCCCCCCTCCGGACAGGACGCGGGAGTGAGCAGTTCTTC. This sequence encodes CASSLLSPLRTGRGSEQFF.

This clone was detected only a few times. The J gene is TRBJ2-3, the V gene TRBV5-6; D is undetermined. The CDR3 has 14 amino acids. Trimming cost V 4 bases and J 6 bases, with 15 bases left between them. Looked up from germline, CDR1 is SGHDT and CDR2 is YYEEEE. CDR3 DNA sequence: TGTGCCAGCAGCGGTGTTGAAAGTGGTGATACGCAGTATTTT. Its protein product is CASSGVESGDTQYF.

With regard to this clone: Other DNA sequences in this specimen translate into the identical CDR3. This chain connects TRBV29-1 to TRBJ2-5; D is ambiguous. V was trimmed by 1 base and J by 5 bases, leaving 8 bases between them. This CDR3 region has 12 residues. Germline CDR1 is SQVTM and CDR2 is ANQGSEA. Here the CDR3 DNA reads TGCAGCGTTGAAGGGGGTGAGGAGACCCAGTACTTC. It specifies CSVEGGEETQYF. Full variable domain (rest looked up from reference TRBV29-1 and TRBJ2-5): SAVISQKPSRDICQRGTSLTIQCQVDSQVTMMFWYRQQPGQSLTLIATANQGSEATYESGFVIDKFPISRPNLTFSTLTVSNMSPEDSSIYLCSVEGGEETQYFGPGTRLLVL.